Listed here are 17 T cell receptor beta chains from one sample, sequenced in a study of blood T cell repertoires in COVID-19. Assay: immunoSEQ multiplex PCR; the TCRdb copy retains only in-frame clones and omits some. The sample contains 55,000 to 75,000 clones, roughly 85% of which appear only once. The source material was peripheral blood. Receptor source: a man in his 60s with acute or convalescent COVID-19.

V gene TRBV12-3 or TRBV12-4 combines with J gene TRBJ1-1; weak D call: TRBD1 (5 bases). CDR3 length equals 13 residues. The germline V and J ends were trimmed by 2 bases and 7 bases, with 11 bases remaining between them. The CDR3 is CASSLSGKYEAFF. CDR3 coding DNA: TGTGCCAGCAGTTTATCAGGGAAATATGAAGCTTTCTTT.

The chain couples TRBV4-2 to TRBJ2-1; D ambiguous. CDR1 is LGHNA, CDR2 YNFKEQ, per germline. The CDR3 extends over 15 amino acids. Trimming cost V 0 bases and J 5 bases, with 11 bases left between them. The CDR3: CASSQDVRLHNEQFF. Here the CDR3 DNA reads TGTGCCAGCAGCCAAGATGTAAGACTCCACAATGAGCAGTTCTTC.

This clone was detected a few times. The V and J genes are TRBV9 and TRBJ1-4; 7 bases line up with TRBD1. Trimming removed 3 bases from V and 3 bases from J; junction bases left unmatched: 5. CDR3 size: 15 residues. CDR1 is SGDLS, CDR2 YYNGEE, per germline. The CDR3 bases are TGTGCCAGCAGCGCCTTGGGACAGTCTAATGAAAAACTGTTTTTT. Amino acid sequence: CASSALGQSNEKLFF.

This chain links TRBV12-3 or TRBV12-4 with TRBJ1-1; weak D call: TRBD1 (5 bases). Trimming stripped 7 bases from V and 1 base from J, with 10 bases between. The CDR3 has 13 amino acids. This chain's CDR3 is CASTGTWNTEAFF. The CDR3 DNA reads TGTGCCAGCACCGGGACTTGGAACACTGAAGCTTTCTTT.

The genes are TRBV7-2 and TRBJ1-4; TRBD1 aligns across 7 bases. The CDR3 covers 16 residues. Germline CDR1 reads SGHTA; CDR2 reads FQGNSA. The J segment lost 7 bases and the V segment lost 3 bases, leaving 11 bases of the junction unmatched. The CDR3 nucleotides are TGTGCCAGCAGCTTTGGGACAGACCCTAGGGTTGAAAAACTGTTTTTT. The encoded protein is CASSFGTDPRVEKLFF.

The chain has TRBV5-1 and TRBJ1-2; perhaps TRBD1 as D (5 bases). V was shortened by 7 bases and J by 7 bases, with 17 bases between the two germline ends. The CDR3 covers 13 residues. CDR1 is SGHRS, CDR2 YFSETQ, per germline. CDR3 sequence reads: CASGGDGPGGYTF. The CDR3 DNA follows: TGCGCCAGCGGGGGGGACGGCCCGGGTGGCTACACCTTC.

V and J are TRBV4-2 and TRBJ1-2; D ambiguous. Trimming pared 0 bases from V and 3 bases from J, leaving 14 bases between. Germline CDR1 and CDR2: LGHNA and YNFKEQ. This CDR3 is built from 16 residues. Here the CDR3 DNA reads TGTGCCAGCAGCCAAGATACCCCGGCAGGCCACTATGGCTACACCTTC. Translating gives CASSQDTPAGHYGYTF.

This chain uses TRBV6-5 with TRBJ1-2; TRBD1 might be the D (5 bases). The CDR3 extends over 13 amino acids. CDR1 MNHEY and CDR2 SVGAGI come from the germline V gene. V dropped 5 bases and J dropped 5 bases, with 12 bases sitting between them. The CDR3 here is CASSPQRGYGYTF. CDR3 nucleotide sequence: TGTGCCAGCAGTCCCCAGCGGGGGTATGGCTACACCTTC.

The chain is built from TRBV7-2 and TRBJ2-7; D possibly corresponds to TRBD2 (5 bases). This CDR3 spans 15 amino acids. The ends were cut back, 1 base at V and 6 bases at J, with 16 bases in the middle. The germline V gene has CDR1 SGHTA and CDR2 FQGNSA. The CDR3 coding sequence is TGTGCCAGCAGCTTAGATCTCGAGGGAGTCGGCGAGCAGTACTTC. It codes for CASSLDLEGVGEQYF.

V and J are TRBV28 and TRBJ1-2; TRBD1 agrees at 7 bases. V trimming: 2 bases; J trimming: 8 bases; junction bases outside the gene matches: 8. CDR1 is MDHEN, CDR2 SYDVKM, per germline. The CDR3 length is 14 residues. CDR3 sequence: CASSLRGPAQGYTF. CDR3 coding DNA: TGTGCCAGCAGTTTAAGGGGGCCCGCTCAGGGCTACACCTTC.

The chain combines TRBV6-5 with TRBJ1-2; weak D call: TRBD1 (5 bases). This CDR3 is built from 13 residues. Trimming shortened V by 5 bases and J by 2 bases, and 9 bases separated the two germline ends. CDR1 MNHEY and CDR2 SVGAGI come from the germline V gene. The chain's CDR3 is CASSLQENYGYTF. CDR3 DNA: TGTGCCAGCAGTCTACAGGAAAACTATGGCTACACCTTC.

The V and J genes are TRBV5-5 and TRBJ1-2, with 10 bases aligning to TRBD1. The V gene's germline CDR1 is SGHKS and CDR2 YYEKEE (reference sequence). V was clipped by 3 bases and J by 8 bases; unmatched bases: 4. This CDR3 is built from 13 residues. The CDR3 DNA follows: TGTGCCAGCAGCTGGGGGACAGGGGTCGGCTACACCTTC. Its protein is CASSWGTGVGYTF.

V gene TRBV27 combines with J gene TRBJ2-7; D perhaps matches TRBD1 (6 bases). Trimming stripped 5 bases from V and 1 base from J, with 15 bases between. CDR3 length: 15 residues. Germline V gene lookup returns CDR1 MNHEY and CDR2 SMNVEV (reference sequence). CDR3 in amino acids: CASSLTYRVSYEQYF. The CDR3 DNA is TGTGCCAGCAGTCTCACCTACAGGGTGTCCTACGAGCAGTACTTC.

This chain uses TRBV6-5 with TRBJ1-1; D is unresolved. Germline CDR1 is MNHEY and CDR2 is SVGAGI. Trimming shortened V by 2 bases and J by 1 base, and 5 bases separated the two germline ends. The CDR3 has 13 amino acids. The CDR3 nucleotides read TGTGCCAGCAGTTACCGCGGGAACACTGAAGCTTTCTTT. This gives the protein CASSYRGNTEAFF.

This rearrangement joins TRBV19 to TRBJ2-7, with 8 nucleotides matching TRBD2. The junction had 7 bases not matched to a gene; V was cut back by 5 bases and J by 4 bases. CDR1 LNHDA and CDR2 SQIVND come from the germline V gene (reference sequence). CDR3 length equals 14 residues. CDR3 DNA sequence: TGTGCCAGTAGTCGACGGACTAGCTATTACGAGCAGTACTTC. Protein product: CASSRRTSYYEQYF.

For the CDR3, the DNA is TGCGCCAGCAGCCGGGGACTAGCGGGACTCACAGATACGCAGTATTTT. This encodes CASSRGLAGLTDTQYF. The rearrangement uses TRBV5-1 and TRBJ2-3; 13 nucleotides match TRBD2. The CDR3 runs to 16 residues. V shed 4 bases and J 2 bases; nucleotides not matched to a gene: 4. Germline V CDR1 and CDR2: SGHRS, YFSETQ.

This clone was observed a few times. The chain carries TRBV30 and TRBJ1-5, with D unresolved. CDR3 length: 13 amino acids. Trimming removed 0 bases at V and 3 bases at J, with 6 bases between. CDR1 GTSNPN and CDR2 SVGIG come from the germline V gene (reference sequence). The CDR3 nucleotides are TGTGCCTGGAGTGTGCAGGCCAATCAGCCCCAGCATTTT. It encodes CAWSVQANQPQHF.